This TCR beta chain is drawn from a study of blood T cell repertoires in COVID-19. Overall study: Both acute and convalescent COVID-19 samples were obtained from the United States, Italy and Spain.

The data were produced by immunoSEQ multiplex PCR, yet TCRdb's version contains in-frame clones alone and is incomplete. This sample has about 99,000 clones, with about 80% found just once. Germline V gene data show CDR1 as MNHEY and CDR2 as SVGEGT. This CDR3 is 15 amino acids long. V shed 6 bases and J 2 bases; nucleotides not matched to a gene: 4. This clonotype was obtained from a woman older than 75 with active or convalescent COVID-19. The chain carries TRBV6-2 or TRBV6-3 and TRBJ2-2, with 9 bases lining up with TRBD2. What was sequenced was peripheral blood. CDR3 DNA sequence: TGTGCCAGCAGCAAGACTAGCGGAAACACCGGGGAGCTGTTTTTT. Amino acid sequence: CASSKTSGNTGELFF.